This T cell receptor beta chain emerged from a study of CD8 T cells in Susac syndrome. TCR beta sequences were obtained from blood CD8+ and CD4+ T cells. Bulk CD8+ and CD4+ cells came from magnetic negative isolation; CD8+ TEMRA by FACS. An input of about 0.45 to 1 ug of RNA was subjected to reverse transcription using random hexamers. TCRdb re-analysed the immunoSEQ multiplex PCR reads in MiXCR, keeping a single row per CDR3 protein. The sample has about 300,000 distinct CDR3 sequences, 85% seen once. The sample consisted of CD8+ T cells from PBMCs. The TCR comes from a human donor with multiple sclerosis.

CDR3 bases: TGCGCCAGCAGCCAAGGCCTGACTAGCGGGAGGCCCTACGAGCAGTACTTC. Its translation is CASSQGLTSGRPYEQYF. This chain links TRBV4-3 with TRBJ2-7; TRBD2 matches at 13 bases. V lost 1 base, J lost 2 bases, and 5 bases stayed unmatched. The germline CDR1 and CDR2 sequences are LGHNA and YSLEER. The CDR3 runs to 17 residues.